This is a list of T cell receptor beta chains from one sample in a study of glioma-infiltrating T cells. One entry per CDR3 protein, called by TCRdb with MiXCR from the multiplex PCR reads. Here the sample spans 100,000 to 150,000 distinct CDR3 sequences, roughly 24% being singletons. Sequenced sample: glioma tissue, nonneoplastic brain tissue, or PBMCs (not recorded which). Every receptor here comes from a human donor with low-grade glioma or glioblastoma, undergoing nonglioma brain surgery, or in good health (not recorded which). Both conserved end residues are part of each CDR3. The order of the fields is CDR3 length, V gene, D gene, J gene, clone size, CDR3 protein, CDR3 DNA. A D gene is named only where the DNA matches it firmly. Each size is once, few or many counts, or a class when the clone is expanded.

14,TRBV20-1,TRBD2,TRBJ2-5,many,CSARDRLAGDPVHF,TGCAGTGCTAGAGATCGGCTAGCGGGAGACCCAGTACACTTC
12,TRBV6-1,-,TRBJ2-3,many,CASSPTEDTQYF,TGTGCCAGCAGTCCCACCGAGGATACGCAGTATTTT
16,TRBV19,-,TRBJ2-2,many,CASSMWKGRSTGELFF,TGTGCCAGTAGTATGTGGAAAGGACGGAGCACCGGGGAGCTGTTTTTT
13,TRBV29-1,-,TRBJ2-1,many,CSLAGTGYNEQFF,TGCAGCCTAGCGGGGACAGGGTACAATGAGCAGTTCTTC
17,TRBV4-1,-,TRBJ2-4,few,CASSQPGQSLAKNIQYF,TGCGCCAGCAGCCAACCAGGACAGTCACTAGCCAAAAACATTCAGTACTTC
17,TRBV4-1,TRBD2,TRBJ2-5,few,CASSQGGGRAKSETQYF,TGCGCCAGCAGCCAAGGAGGCGGGAGGGCCAAATCCGAGACCCAGTACTTC
18,TRBV18,TRBD1,TRBJ2-7,many,CASSAGDATGASSYEQYF,TGTGCCAGCTCAGCCGGAGACGCGACAGGGGCGTCCTCCTACGAGCAGTACTTC
13,TRBV15,-,TRBJ1-5,many,CATSREDFQPQHF,TGTGCCACCAGCAGAGAGGATTTTCAGCCCCAGCATTTT
16,TRBV19,-,TRBJ1-3,few,CASSRLPDITGNTIYF,TGTGCCAGTAGCCGACTGCCGGATATCACTGGAAACACCATATATTTT
14,TRBV5-4,TRBD1,TRBJ1-4,few,CASSSGQRNEKLFF,TGTGCCAGCAGCTCGGGACAGAGGAATGAAAAACTGTTTTTT
13,TRBV12-3/TRBV12-4,-,TRBJ2-3,many,CATQRTSTDTQYF,TGTGCCACCCAGAGAACTAGCACAGATACGCAGTATTTT
15,TRBV7-9,TRBD1,TRBJ2-5,few,CASKGTGTAQETQYF,TGTGCCAGCAAGGGGACCGGGACAGCCCAAGAGACCCAGTACTTC
14,TRBV20-1,-,TRBJ2-7,many,CSARPPGSDYEQYF,TGCAGTGCTAGACCCCCCGGGAGTGATTACGAGCAGTACTTC
16,TRBV7-9,-,TRBJ2-3,many,CASSPPGSLSTDTQYF,TGTGCCAGCAGCCCCCCCGGGAGCCTCAGCACAGATACGCAGTATTTT
15,TRBV4-3,-,TRBJ2-7,many,CASSQDWLEGYEQYF,TGCGCCAGCAGCCAAGATTGGCTAGAAGGCTACGAGCAGTACTTC
12,TRBV10-3,-,TRBJ1-2,many,CAISEPNYGYTF,TGTGCCATCAGTGAGCCTAACTATGGCTACACCTTC
15,TRBV12-3/TRBV12-4,-,TRBJ2-2,few,CASSLGTLNTGELFF,TGTGCCAGCAGTTTAGGGACCCTCAACACCGGGGAGCTGTTTTTT